Presented here are 28 T cell receptor beta chains from one specimen sequenced in a study of CD8 T cells in ankylosing spondylitis. One entry per CDR3 protein, called by TCRdb with MiXCR from the 5' RACE reads. The repertoire holds 150,000 to 200,000 distinct CDR3 sequences, with 30% to 40% as singletons. The sequenced material came from synovial fluid, either unsorted or a sorted T cell fraction (not recorded which). The receptors were sampled from a male donor with ankylosing spondylitis.

The rearrangement uses TRBV10-3 and TRBJ1-1; D may be TRBD1 (6 bases). The CDR3 length is 14 residues. V was trimmed by 4 bases and J by 1 base, leaving 10 bases between them. Germline loops: CDR1 ENHRY, CDR2 SYGVKD. As DNA, the CDR3 is TGTGCCATCAGTGGAAAGACAGGGAACACTGAAGCTTTCTTT. This translates into CAISGKTGNTEAFF.

J is TRBJ1-5 and V is TRBV20-1; D possibly corresponds to TRBD1 (5 bases). The CDR3 has 15 amino acids. Trimming stripped 1 base from V and 7 bases from J, with 17 bases between. Germline V gene lookup returns CDR1 DFQATT and CDR2 SNEGSKA (reference sequence). The CDR3 sequence: CSARGGRGGLQPQHF. The CDR3 DNA reads as TGCAGTGCTAGAGGGGGACGGGGAGGTCTCCAGCCCCAGCATTTT.

The chain has TRBV7-6 and TRBJ2-1; D is perhaps TRBD2 (6 bases). The CDR3 length is 13 residues. Per germline, CDR1 SGHVS and CDR2 FNYEAQ. V shed 4 bases and J shed 9 bases, with 13 bases lying between them. In nucleotides, the CDR3 is TGTGCCAGCAGCTCTGGGGGGACTGGTGAGCAGTTCTTC. Translation gives CASSSGGTGEQFF.

The V call is TRBV28, the J call TRBJ2-3; D possibly corresponds to TRBD1 (5 bases). Trimming left V 2 bases short and J 8 bases short, with 11 bases between. Germline V gene data show CDR1 as MDHEN and CDR2 as SYDVKM. This CDR3 contains 13 residues. CDR3 amino acids: CASSLVGVPTQYF. The DNA of the CDR3 is TGTGCCAGCAGTTTAGTAGGGGTTCCTACGCAGTATTTT.

Written as DNA, the CDR3 is TGCAGCCCTGAAAGAGACAGTAACTATGGCTACACCTTC. This codes for CSPERDSNYGYTF. The chain links TRBV20-1 to TRBJ1-2, with a weak D call TRBD1 (5 bases). Germline V CDR1 and CDR2: DFQATT, SNEGSKA (reference sequence). There are 13 residues in the CDR3.

The DNA of the CDR3 is TGCAGTGCTAGAGAAGGCGGAAACACCGGGGAGCTGTTTTTT. Protein: CSAREGGNTGELFF. V usage is TRBV20-1 and J usage is TRBJ2-2; D is undetermined. V was clipped by 0 bases and J by 2 bases, with 7 bases between them. In germline, CDR1 is DFQATT, CDR2 SNEGSKA (reference sequence). This CDR3 is built from 14 residues.

The gene calls are TRBV6-6 and TRBJ1-2; D perhaps matches TRBD1 (5 bases). The V gene lost 6 bases and the J gene lost 8 bases, with 16 bases spanning the gap. Germline V gene lookup returns CDR1 MNHNY and CDR2 SVGAGI (reference sequence). The CDR3 contains 13 residues. The CDR3 reads CASSADKNGGYTF. The CDR3 nucleotides read TGTGCCAGCAGCGCGGACAAGAATGGGGGCTACACCTTC.

This clonotype was seen a few times. V is TRBV4-1 and J is TRBJ2-1; D may be TRBD1 (6 bases). Germline lookup yields CDR1 MGHRA and CDR2 YSYEKL. The length of the CDR3 is 15 residues. Trimming stripped 2 bases from V and 2 bases from J, with 10 bases between. In DNA, the CDR3 is TGCGCCAGCAGCCAAAGTGACAGGCCCTACAATGAGCAGTTCTTC. Protein sequence: CASSQSDRPYNEQFF.

This chain links TRBV29-1 with TRBJ2-1; D is uncertain. V lost 3 bases to trimming and J lost 4 bases, with 7 bases between them. Germline CDR1 and CDR2: SQVTM and ANQGSEA. This CDR3 spans 12 amino acids. CDR3 residues: CSVDGQYNEQFF. Written as DNA, the CDR3 is TGCAGCGTTGATGGGCAGTACAATGAGCAGTTCTTC.

This chain joins TRBV11-3 and TRBJ2-1; tentatively, D is TRBD2 (7 bases). The V and J ends lost 10 bases and 7 bases respectively, with 23 bases between them. Germline V gene lookup returns CDR1 SGHNT and CDR2 YENEEA. The CDR3 is made up of 15 amino acids. CDR3 nucleotides: TGTGCCACCGCAACTGGGGGCGGGGGTGGGAATGAGCAGTTCTTC. Its translation is CATATGGGGGNEQFF.

This rearrangement joins TRBV18 to TRBJ2-2, with 7 bases that match TRBD1. The V segment lost 4 bases and the J segment 5 bases; nucleotides outside the gene matches: 7. CDR1 and CDR2 (germline): KGHSH, LQKENI. CDR3 length equals 15 residues. This chain's CDR3 is CASSRLLTGTGELFF. DNA for the CDR3: TGTGCCAGCTCACGCCTTCTGACAGGGACCGGGGAGCTGTTTTTT.

CDR3 sequence reads: CASSYPSGGSYNEQFF. The CDR3 DNA reads as TGTGCCAGCAGTTACCCCTCAGGGGGATCCTACAATGAGCAGTTCTTC. The chain employs TRBV6-5 and TRBJ2-1, with 7 nucleotides matching TRBD1. The germline gives CDR1 MNHEY, CDR2 SVGAGI. Trimming cost V 2 bases and J 1 base; bases outside gene matches: 5. The CDR3 contains 16 residues.

In this sample, this clonotype turned up a few times. The CDR3 sequence is CSASGGGMGTDTQYF. The CDR3 nucleotides are TGCAGTGCTAGTGGGGGTGGAATGGGCACAGATACGCAGTATTTT. The chain recombines TRBV20-1 with TRBJ2-3, with D possibly being TRBD1 or TRBD2 (5 bases each). The CDR3 spans 15 residues. V lost 3 bases and J lost 1, with 14 bases in between. CDR1 and CDR2 from the germline V gene are DFQATT and SNEGSKA (reference sequence).

The V gene is TRBV12-2, the J gene TRBJ1-2. TRBV12-2 is listed as a pseudogene. The CDR3 runs 14 residues. CDR3 region: CASRLGRQADGYTF. Written as DNA, the CDR3 is TGTGCAAGTCGCTTAGGAAGGCAAGCGGATGGCTACACCTTC.

The chain combines TRBV7-9 with TRBJ2-5, with TRBD2 matching over 7 bases. Per germline, CDR1 SEHNR and CDR2 FQNEAQ (reference sequence). This CDR3 comprises 17 residues. The V segment lost 3 bases and the J segment 3 bases; nucleotides outside the gene matches: 13. The CDR3 sequence: CASSFPLREAGEETQYF. DNA of the CDR3: TGTGCCAGCAGCTTTCCTCTACGCGAGGCGGGAGAAGAGACCCAGTACTTC.

The rearrangement links TRBV20-1 to TRBJ2-7; 9 positions match TRBD2. This CDR3 is built from 15 residues. Looked up from germline, CDR1 is DFQATT and CDR2 is SNEGSKA (reference sequence). J was trimmed by 6 bases and V by 5 bases; bases with no gene match: 14. CDR3 protein: CSADGSREGGGEQYF. CDR3 nucleotide sequence: TGCAGTGCTGACGGATCGCGGGAGGGAGGAGGCGAGCAGTACTTC.

The rearrangement uses TRBV7-2 and TRBJ1-1; TRBD1 agrees at 7 bases. The V and J ends lost 0 bases and 1 base, in that order; junction bases with no gene match: 2. This CDR3 has 15 residues. Germline V gene sequence: CDR1 SGHTA, CDR2 FQGNSA. The CDR3 DNA is TGTGCCAGCAGCTTAGCAGGGGGCAAGAACACTGAAGCTTTCTTT. As protein: CASSLAGGKNTEAFF.

The rearrangement uses TRBV11-3 and TRBJ2-2; no reliable D call. The CDR3 has 12 residues. Germline V gene lookup returns CDR1 SGHNT and CDR2 YENEEA. The V and J ends lost 5 bases and 5 bases respectively, with 6 bases between them. The CDR3 nucleotides read TGTGCCAGCAGCCCCTTTACCGGGGAGCTGTTTTTT. Translating gives CASSPFTGELFF.

This clonotype has ten or more counts. The chain carries TRBV30 and TRBJ2-2; TRBD2 aligns across 9 bases. Germline V lookup: CDR1 GTSNPN, CDR2 SVGIG (reference sequence). The V gene end was trimmed by 4 bases and the J gene end by 1 base; junction bases not matched to a gene: 4. CDR3 length: 15 amino acids. CDR3 loop: CAWIRRGGNTGELFF. CDR3 nucleotide sequence: TGTGCCTGGATTCGGCGGGGGGGGAACACCGGGGAGCTGTTTTTT.

This clonotype has ten or more counts. The genes are TRBV12-3 or TRBV12-4 and TRBJ1-5, with unresolved D. This CDR3 spans 15 amino acids. V was trimmed by 9 bases and J by 5 bases, leaving 20 bases between them. In nucleotides, the CDR3 is TGTGCCAGTGGTGGGGAGGTGGGGATGGATCAGCCCCAGCATTTT. Translated: CASGGEVGMDQPQHF.

The chain uses TRBV7-6 and TRBJ2-2; 12 bases match TRBD2. The CDR3 length is 16 residues. With V trimmed by 3 bases and J by 5 bases, 4 bases remained unmatched. Per germline, CDR1 SGHVS and CDR2 FNYEAQ. In DNA form, the CDR3 reads TGTGCCAGCAGCTTTCGGACTAGCGGGATAACCGGGGAGCTGTTTTTT. Translation: CASSFRTSGITGELFF.

The V gene is TRBV7-2, the J gene TRBJ1-5; 10 nucleotides line up with TRBD1. CDR1 is SGHTA, CDR2 FQGNSA, per germline. This CDR3 contains 16 residues. J was trimmed by 6 bases and V by 6 bases; bases with no gene match: 11. CDR3 sequence: CASSYVPGQGFQPQHF. Written as DNA, the CDR3 is TGTGCCAGCAGTTACGTCCCGGGACAGGGGTTTCAGCCCCAGCATTTT. The full variable domain, its missing parts supplied by reference TRBV7-2 and TRBJ1-5, is GAGVSQSPSNKVTEKGKDVELRCDPISGHTALYWYRQSLGQGLEFLIYFQGNSAPDKSGLPSDRFSAERTGGSVSTLTIQRTQQEDSAVYLCASSYVPGQGFQPQHFGDGTRLSIL.

There are many counts of this clonotype. A read error may account for a junction end that differs from germline. The chain employs TRBV12-3 or TRBV12-4 and TRBJ1-4; 7 nucleotides line up with TRBD1. The CDR3 loop spans 15 amino acids. The CDR3 protein is CASSLAGTANEKLFF. The CDR3 DNA sequence: TGTGCCAGCAGTCTAGCCGGGACAGCTAATGAAAAACTGTTTTTT.

The table lists this clonotype with a few counts. V gene TRBV30 combines with J gene TRBJ1-5; maybe TRBD1 (6 bases). V lost 2 bases and J 5 bases, leaving 10 bases between the germline ends. Germline loops: CDR1 GTSNPN, CDR2 SVGIG (reference sequence). This CDR3 region has 13 residues. As DNA, the CDR3 is TGTGCCTGGAGTAGGGGACAAGATCAGCCCCAGCATTTT. This translates into CAWSRGQDQPQHF.

Only a few counts were recorded for this clonotype. The rearrangement joins TRBV6-1 to TRBJ1-3; D remains ambiguous. The CDR3 length is 15 residues. Germline V gene lookup returns CDR1 MNHNS and CDR2 SASEGT. Trimming took off 6 bases at V and 2 bases at J, with 14 bases between the two ends. The DNA for the CDR3 is TGTGCCAGCAGCCTAGACGTATACCCTGGAAACACCATATATTTT. It translates to CASSLDVYPGNTIYF.

This sequence joins TRBV6-5 and TRBJ2-1; weak D call: TRBD1 (6 bases). Germline V gene lookup returns CDR1 MNHEY and CDR2 SVGAGI. CDR3 length equals 14 residues. The V end lost 2 bases, the J end lost 2 bases, and 7 bases lay between the germline ends. The DNA of the CDR3 is TGTGCCAGCAGTTACGGGACAACCTACAATGAGCAGTTCTTC. This sequence encodes CASSYGTTYNEQFF.

The table lists this clonotype with a few counts. CDR3 coding DNA: TGCAGTGCCCCAGGACTAGGGGGAGCCAAAAACATTCAGTACTTC. Translation: CSAPGLGGAKNIQYF. The J gene is TRBJ2-4, the V gene TRBV20-1, with D perhaps matching TRBD2 (7 bases). The germline gives CDR1 DFQATT, CDR2 SNEGSKA (reference sequence). CDR3 length: 15 residues. Trimming removed 6 bases from V and 0 bases from J, with 15 bases in between.

The chain has TRBV12-3 or TRBV12-4 and TRBJ1-6, with D possibly being TRBD1 (6 bases). Trimming took 5 bases from V and 4 from J, leaving 18 bases between them. The CDR3 loop spans 17 amino acids. The DNA of the CDR3 is TGTGCCAGCAGTCGTTACAGGGAAGAAGGATATAATTCACCCCTCCACTTT. Translating gives CASSRYREEGYNSPLHF.